Shown below are 20 T cell receptor beta chains from a single sample sequenced in a study of T cell repertoires in cytomegalovirus infection. These TCRs are of unknown antigen specificity. TCRdb passed the reads through MiXCR, listing each CDR3 protein once. The sample carries around 100,000 distinct CDR3 sequences, roughly 39% recorded once. This specimen was CD8+ T cells from cultured PBMCs, taken from culture after CMV antigen stimulation. The receptors here all came from a human donor in good health (CMV status not recorded). Some clones in this sample may be carry-over from other donors' samples.

Notes on this clonotype: Its ends do not fully match the called genes, so a read error is possible. The chain employs TRBV10-2 and TRBJ2-5; D is tentatively TRBD1 or TRBD2 (5 bases each). Germline V lookup: CDR1 WSHSY, CDR2 SAAADI. This CDR3 has 14 residues. The CDR3 region is CASTEVEGRETQYF. DNA for the CDR3: TGCGCCAGCACTGAGGTAGAGGGGAGAGAGACCCAGTACTTC.

The CDR3 DNA sequence: TGTGCCAGCAGCTGGGGACCGGTGGGTGGCTACACCTTC. Translating gives CASSWGPVGGYTF. This chain connects TRBV7-9 to TRBJ1-2, with D tentatively TRBD1 (5 bases). Germline assignment: CDR1 SEHNR and CDR2 FQNEAQ (reference sequence). V shed 4 bases and J shed 7 bases, with 13 bases lying between them. CDR3 size: 13 residues. Combining the CDR3 with reference TRBV7-9 and TRBJ1-2 gives the whole variable domain DTGVSQNPRHKITKRGQNVTFRCDPISEHNRLYWYRQTLGQGPEFLTYFQNEAQLEKSRLLSDRFSAERPKGSFSTLEIQRTEQGDSAMYLCASSWGPVGGYTFGSGTRLTVV.

This clonotype was seen ten or more times. The V call is TRBV7-7, the J call TRBJ1-1; 8 positions agree with TRBD1. Germline trimming cut 2 bases from V and 7 bases from J; bases unmatched to any gene: 6. Germline V gene data show CDR1 as SSHAT and CDR2 as FNYEAQ (reference sequence). CDR3 size: 14 residues. The CDR3 sequence is CASSLKADRGEAFF. CDR3 coding DNA: TGTGCCAGCAGCTTAAAGGCCGACAGGGGTGAAGCTTTCTTT.

This chain connects TRBV7-2 to TRBJ2-1; 11 nucleotides line up with TRBD2. From germline, CDR1 is SGHTA and CDR2 FQGNSA. This CDR3 is 16 amino acids long. J was trimmed by 3 bases and V by 2 bases; bases with no gene match: 3. This chain's CDR3 is CASSLIAGGLYNEQFF. The CDR3 region has the DNA TGTGCCAGCAGCTTAATAGCGGGGGGGCTCTACAATGAGCAGTTCTTC.

The chain recombines TRBV15 with TRBJ2-7; no firm D call. V lost 4 bases and J 1 base, leaving 14 bases between the germline ends. The CDR3 contains 15 residues. Germline loops: CDR1 LNHNV, CDR2 YYDKDF (reference sequence). The CDR3 sequence: CATSIERTDSYEQYF. The CDR3 nucleotides are TGTGCCACCAGCATAGAAAGGACGGATTCCTACGAGCAGTACTTC.

The V call is TRBV5-8, the J call TRBJ1-1; TRBD1 matches 8 bases. CDR3 length equals 14 residues. The V segment lost 6 bases and the J segment 0 bases; nucleotides outside the gene matches: 4. The germline CDR1 and CDR2 sequences are SGHTS and YDEGEE. CDR3 coding DNA: TGTGCCAGCATAACAGGGGGTATGAACACTGAAGCTTTCTTT. As protein: CASITGGMNTEAFF.

The chain links TRBV7-9 to TRBJ2-7; TRBD2 matches 10 bases. J was trimmed by 5 bases and V by 5 bases; bases with no gene match: 9. The CDR3 length is 15 residues. CDR1 SEHNR and CDR2 FQNEAQ come from the germline V gene (reference sequence). In DNA, the CDR3 is TGTGCCAGCAGCGCAACCGGGACTAGCGCCCACGAGCAGTACTTC. This encodes CASSATGTSAHEQYF.

The chain combines TRBV6-1 with TRBJ1-1; D perhaps matches TRBD1 (6 bases). The CDR3 runs 13 residues. V lost 1 base, J lost 4 bases, and 7 bases lay in between. CDR1 is MNHNS and CDR2 is SASEGT in the germline V gene. Here the CDR3 reads CASSEVGATEAFF. In nucleotides, the CDR3 is TGTGCCAGCAGTGAAGTGGGGGCCACTGAAGCTTTCTTT.

The genes are TRBV5-4 and TRBJ2-2; either TRBD1 or TRBD2 may fit D (6 bases each). From germline, CDR1 is SGHNT and CDR2 YYREEE (reference sequence). Trimming took 3 bases from V and 6 from J, leaving 15 bases between them. The length of the CDR3 is 15 residues. Here the CDR3 reads CASSYEGGGSGELFF. The CDR3 DNA reads as TGTGCCAGCAGCTACGAGGGGGGCGGCTCCGGGGAGCTGTTTTTT.

This clonotype is a singleton in its sample. V usage is TRBV3-1 and J usage is TRBJ1-5; unclear D gene. Trimming pared 1 base from V and 4 bases from J, leaving 11 bases between. This CDR3 has 15 amino acids. The V gene's germline CDR1 is LGHDT and CDR2 YNNKEL (reference sequence). The CDR3 spells CASSQALAINQPQHF. CDR3 nucleotides: TGTGCCAGCAGCCAAGCGCTGGCCATAAATCAGCCCCAGCATTTT.

V gene TRBV2 combines with J gene TRBJ1-2, with 8 bases aligning to TRBD1. The CDR3 sequence is 15 residues long. The V segment lost 6 bases and the J segment 0 bases; nucleotides outside the gene matches: 6. CDR1 is SNHLY and CDR2 is FYNNEI in the germline V gene. CDR3 amino acids: CASSQGAEANYGYTF. The DNA of the CDR3 is TGTGCCAGCAGCCAGGGGGCGGAAGCTAACTATGGCTACACCTTC.

This clonotype was counted only a few times. This chain uses TRBV5-1 with TRBJ1-6; D not resolved. CDR3 length: 16 residues. Germline CDR1 reads SGHRS; CDR2 reads YFSETQ. V dropped 1 base and J dropped 2 bases, with 10 bases sitting between them. CDR3 protein: CASSLYSGTYNSPLHF. In nucleotides, the CDR3 is TGCGCCAGCAGCTTGTACAGCGGGACCTATAATTCACCCCTCCACTTT.

This clonotype rates as medium-sized. The rearrangement joins TRBV4-1 to TRBJ2-2; D is uncertain. Deletions cut 4 bases from V and 4 bases from J, with 7 bases between. There are 13 residues in the CDR3. The germline gives CDR1 MGHRA, CDR2 YSYEKL. The DNA of the CDR3 is TGCGCCAGCAGCCCCTCGGGCACCGGGGAGCTGTTTTTT. This sequence encodes CASSPSGTGELFF.

This clonotype has more than one count but fewer than ten. The rearrangement joins TRBV19 to TRBJ1-5, with 9 positions matching TRBD1. The CDR3 totals 14 residues. Germline values: CDR1 LNHDA, CDR2 SQIVND (reference sequence). J was trimmed by 5 bases and V by 7 bases; bases with no gene match: 6. CDR3 sequence (DNA): TGTGCCAGTACCGAGGGACAGGGTGATCAGCCCCAGCATTTT. It encodes CASTEGQGDQPQHF.

The genes are TRBV2 and TRBJ2-7, with a tentative D call TRBD1 (5 bases). Per the germline V gene, CDR1 is SNHLY and CDR2 is FYNNEI. CDR3 length equals 14 residues. V was shortened by 4 bases and J by 0 bases, with 10 bases between the two germline ends. The CDR3 bases are TGTGCCAGCAGTGTCGGCAGGGCCTCCTACGAGCAGTACTTC. This translates into CASSVGRASYEQYF.

The chain couples TRBV7-6 to TRBJ1-1; possible D gene TRBD1, 6 bases. Trimming pared 8 bases from V and 2 bases from J, leaving 18 bases between. The germline V gene has CDR1 SGHVS and CDR2 FNYEAQ. This CDR3 has 15 amino acids. CDR3 nucleotide sequence: TGTGCCAGCTCGGGGGGGGCCGGGGACAACACTGAAGCTTTCTTT. Translation gives CASSGGAGDNTEAFF.

The DNA for the CDR3 is TGTGCCAGCGAAGGCCCCGGCGGAAGCCGCACAGATACGCAGTATTTT. Protein: CASEGPGGSRTDTQYF. The chain has TRBV12-3 or TRBV12-4 and TRBJ2-3; D remains ambiguous. V dropped 8 bases and J dropped 1 base, with 19 bases sitting between them. The CDR3 has 16 amino acids.

The J gene is TRBJ2-2, the V gene TRBV7-6; D unclear. In germline, CDR1 is SGHVS, CDR2 FNYEAQ. V lost 6 bases, J lost 10 bases, and 12 bases lay in between. The CDR3 is made up of 12 amino acids. CDR3 residues: CASRPLTEELFF. The CDR3 region has the DNA TGTGCCAGCAGGCCCCTCACTGAGGAGCTGTTTTTT.

The V and J genes are TRBV7-6 and TRBJ2-3, with TRBD1 matching 7 bases. The V and J ends lost 3 bases and 2 bases, in that order; junction bases with no gene match: 8. CDR1 SGHVS and CDR2 FNYEAQ come from the germline V gene. The CDR3 is 16 residues long. The CDR3 coding sequence is TGTGCCAGCAGCTTTTCCACAGGGGCCCCCACAGATACGCAGTATTTT. Protein: CASSFSTGAPTDTQYF.

This chain links TRBV4-1 with TRBJ2-1; no clear D gene. The CDR3 is 15 amino acids. The ends were cut back, 4 bases at V and 4 bases at J, with 14 bases in the middle. CDR1 MGHRA and CDR2 YSYEKL come from the germline V gene. CDR3 sequence (DNA): TGCGCCAGCAGCCGGTCCGAAAGGGATTACAATGAGCAGTTCTTC. This translates into CASSRSERDYNEQFF.